Listed below are T cell receptor beta chains from one sample, sequenced in a study of identifying expanded T cells in peripheral blood. Sequencing was performed with immunoSEQ multiplex PCR; in TCRdb, only in-frame clones are kept and a portion is missing. Here the sample spans 45,000 to 60,000 clones, around 81% being singletons. The sample taken for sequencing was blood. These receptor sequences come from a person between 18 and 75 years old in good health. Each CDR3 is given with its conserved first and last residue. The D gene is left open where the match is weak. A row's size may be missing; if present it is once, few, many or a size class.

cdr3_length: 14
d_call: -
j_call: TRBJ2-2
v_call: TRBV19
clone_size: -
cdr3_nt: TGTGCCAGTAGTATCTCGGGAGTTAACGGGGAGCTGTTTTTT
cdr3_aa: CASSISGVNGELFF

cdr3_length: 12
d_call: -
j_call: TRBJ2-1
v_call: TRBV21-1
clone_size: -
cdr3_nt: TGTGCCAGCCGGCCGCCTCGGGAGGAGCAGTTCTTC
cdr3_aa: CASRPPREEQFF

cdr3_length: 12
d_call: -
j_call: TRBJ2-5
v_call: TRBV5-1
clone_size: -
cdr3_nt: TGCGCCAGCAGCATAACGGAAGAGACCCAGTACTTC
cdr3_aa: CASSITEETQYF

cdr3_length: 13
d_call: -
j_call: TRBJ1-6
v_call: TRBV11-2
clone_size: -
cdr3_nt: TGTGCCAGCAGCTTAGGGGGGGGAAGAGCCCTCCACTTT
cdr3_aa: CASSLGGGRALHF

cdr3_length: 16
d_call: -
j_call: TRBJ1-1
v_call: TRBV21-1
clone_size: -
cdr3_nt: TGTGCCAGCAGCAAAGGGTGGGGGACAGGGGGCACTGAAGCTTTCTTT
cdr3_aa: CASSKGWGTGGTEAFF

cdr3_length: 14
d_call: -
j_call: TRBJ1-1
v_call: TRBV28
clone_size: -
cdr3_nt: TGTGCCAGCAGTTTCGCGGGGGCTGGGACTGAAGCTTTCTTT
cdr3_aa: CASSFAGAGTEAFF

cdr3_length: 17
d_call: TRBD2
j_call: TRBJ2-7
v_call: TRBV7-9
clone_size: -
cdr3_nt: TGTGCCAGCAGCTCCCGGACTAGCGGGGTGAGCTCCTACGAGCAGTACTTC
cdr3_aa: CASSSRTSGVSSYEQYF

cdr3_length: 14
d_call: -
j_call: TRBJ1-3
v_call: TRBV30
clone_size: -
cdr3_nt: TGTGCCTGGAGTGACGGGACCTTTGGAAACACCATATATTTT
cdr3_aa: CAWSDGTFGNTIYF

cdr3_length: 13
d_call: -
j_call: TRBJ2-5
v_call: TRBV29-1
clone_size: -
cdr3_nt: TGCAGCGTTGCCGGGAGTCTCCAAGAGACCCAGTACTTC
cdr3_aa: CSVAGSLQETQYF

cdr3_length: 12
d_call: -
j_call: TRBJ2-7
v_call: TRBV11-2
clone_size: -
cdr3_nt: TGTGCCAGCACCCCGGTACGGTACGAGCAGTACTTC
cdr3_aa: CASTPVRYEQYF

cdr3_length: 16
d_call: -
j_call: TRBJ1-5
v_call: TRBV25-1
clone_size: -
cdr3_nt: TGTGCCAGCAGTGATATGGGGTTTGGCAACCATCAGCCCCAGCATTTT
cdr3_aa: CASSDMGFGNHQPQHF

cdr3_length: 15
d_call: TRBD2
j_call: TRBJ2-7
v_call: TRBV2
clone_size: -
cdr3_nt: TGTGCCAGCAGTGCGCTAGCGGGATTAACCTACGAGCAGTACTTC
cdr3_aa: CASSALAGLTYEQYF

cdr3_length: 14
d_call: -
j_call: TRBJ1-2
v_call: TRBV10-2
clone_size: -
cdr3_nt: TGCGCCAGCCGGGGATGGGGGGGCGCAGATGGCTACACCTTC
cdr3_aa: CASRGWGGADGYTF

cdr3_length: 16
d_call: -
j_call: TRBJ1-5
v_call: TRBV18
clone_size: few
cdr3_nt: TGTGCCAGCTCACCCGGACGGCTTTATAGCAATCAGCCCCAGCATTTT
cdr3_aa: CASSPGRLYSNQPQHF

cdr3_length: 15
d_call: TRBD2
j_call: TRBJ2-3
v_call: TRBV6-5
clone_size: once
cdr3_nt: TGTGCCAGCAGTCGAGGGACTAGCGGGGACGATACGCAGTATTTT
cdr3_aa: CASSRGTSGDDTQYF

cdr3_length: 14
d_call: -
j_call: TRBJ1-5
v_call: TRBV2
clone_size: few
cdr3_nt: TGTGCCAGCAACGGGCAGAGGGGGAATCAGCCCCAGCATTTT
cdr3_aa: CASNGQRGNQPQHF

cdr3_length: 19
d_call: TRBD2
j_call: TRBJ2-1
v_call: TRBV9
clone_size: -
cdr3_nt: TGTGCCAGCAGCGGCGGGACTAGCGGGATCGCCCCTTCCTACAATGAGCAGTTCTTC
cdr3_aa: CASSGGTSGIAPSYNEQFF

cdr3_length: 14
d_call: TRBD2
j_call: TRBJ2-5
v_call: TRBV25-1
clone_size: -
cdr3_nt: TGTGCCAGCAGCGTAGCGGGAGCTTTGGAGACCCAGTACTTC
cdr3_aa: CASSVAGALETQYF

cdr3_length: 15
d_call: -
j_call: TRBJ1-2
v_call: TRBV28
clone_size: -
cdr3_nt: TGTGCCAGCAGTTTAAAGGGCGTGCCTGGGTATGGCTACACCTTC
cdr3_aa: CASSLKGVPGYGYTF

cdr3_length: 14
d_call: -
j_call: TRBJ2-2
v_call: TRBV5-1
clone_size: -
cdr3_nt: TGCGCCAGCAGCTTGTCGGTGACAAACGGGGAGCTGTTTTTT
cdr3_aa: CASSLSVTNGELFF

cdr3_length: 14
d_call: -
j_call: TRBJ2-5
v_call: TRBV27
clone_size: -
cdr3_nt: TGTGCCAGCAGTCTACACCGGGACCAAGAGACCCAGTACTTC
cdr3_aa: CASSLHRDQETQYF

cdr3_length: 15
d_call: -
j_call: TRBJ2-2
v_call: TRBV19
clone_size: -
cdr3_nt: TGTGCCAGTGGAAAACAGGCGACGAACACCGGGGAGCTGTTTTTT
cdr3_aa: CASGKQATNTGELFF

cdr3_length: 13
d_call: -
j_call: TRBJ1-1
v_call: TRBV19
clone_size: few
cdr3_nt: TGTGCCAGTTTTGCGATCGGGGGTGGTGAAGCTTTCTTT
cdr3_aa: CASFAIGGGEAFF

cdr3_length: 16
d_call: TRBD1
j_call: TRBJ1-1
v_call: TRBV5-1
clone_size: -
cdr3_nt: TGCGCCAGCAGCACCGGACAGGGGGCGTCCTACGGTGAAGCTTTCTTT
cdr3_aa: CASSTGQGASYGEAFF

cdr3_length: 14
d_call: -
j_call: TRBJ2-2
v_call: TRBV6-5
clone_size: -
cdr3_nt: TGTGCCAGCAGGCCCGGGGGAGAAACCGGGGAGCTGTTTTTT
cdr3_aa: CASRPGGETGELFF

cdr3_length: 12
d_call: -
j_call: TRBJ2-1
v_call: TRBV5-8
clone_size: -
cdr3_nt: TGTGCCAGCAGCTCTCAGGGTTGGGAGCAGTTCTTC
cdr3_aa: CASSSQGWEQFF

cdr3_length: 14
d_call: TRBD1
j_call: TRBJ1-1
v_call: TRBV5-6
clone_size: -
cdr3_nt: TGTGCCAGCAGCTTGGCCCCCGGACAGGGAGTGATTCCCTTT
cdr3_aa: CASSLAPGQGVIPF

cdr3_length: 15
d_call: TRBD1
j_call: TRBJ2-5
v_call: TRBV5-4
clone_size: -
cdr3_nt: TGTGCCAGCAGCGGAACTTACAGGGGGCAAGAGACCCAGTACTTC
cdr3_aa: CASSGTYRGQETQYF